These T cell receptor beta chains were read from a single sample in a study of neurological immune-mediated disorders. TCRdb redid the calling of the 5' RACE reads with MiXCR, one entry per CDR3 protein. The repertoire includes tens of thousands of distinct CDR3 sequences, roughly 5.6% of them detected once, and roughly 6% sits in the top ten. The sample taken for sequencing was PBMCs. These TCRs come from a human donor with multiple sclerosis. The donor label of this sample is uncertain. Each CDR3 is given with its conserved first and last residue. D genes are given only for firm matches. Clone size is shown for a subset of rows, as once, few, many or a class of expanded clone.

v_call	clone_size	d_call	j_call	cdr3_aa	cdr3_nt
TRBV2	many	.	TRBJ1-2	CALQRGVAYGYTF	TGTGCCTTACAGCGGGGAGTCGCCTATGGCTACACCTTC
TRBV6-5	many	.	TRBJ2-7	CASSYYPGDSYEQYF	TGTGCCAGCAGTTACTATCCGGGAGATTCCTACGAGCAGTACTTC
TRBV12-3/TRBV12-4	many	TRBD1	TRBJ1-5	CASRDRENQPQHF	TGTGCCAGCAGAGACAGGGAAAATCAGCCCCAGCATTTT
TRBV20-1	many	.	TRBJ1-5	CSARGLGPQHF	TGCAGTGCTAGAGGGTTGGGGCCCCAGCATTTT
TRBV6-2/TRBV6-3	.	.	TRBJ1-5	CASSYPRQVPNQPQHF	TGTGCCAGCAGTTATCCCCGACAGGTCCCCAATCAGCCCCAGCATTTT
TRBV12-3/TRBV12-4	many	.	TRBJ1-2	CASRTRGEVNYGYTF	TGTGCCAGCAGAACTAGGGGGGAAGTTAACTATGGCTACACCTTC
TRBV7-2	.	TRBD1	TRBJ2-1	CASPGQAGFDEQFF	TGTGCCAGCCCGGGACAGGCGGGGTTCGATGAGCAGTTCTTC
TRBV20-1	many	TRBD1	TRBJ2-7	CSAGDRGPSYEQYF	TGCAGTGCTGGCGACAGGGGGCCCTCCTACGAGCAGTACTTC
TRBV12-3/TRBV12-4	many	.	TRBJ2-7	CASSFRDPAYEQYF	TGTGCCAGCAGTTTCAGGGACCCCGCCTACGAGCAGTACTTC
TRBV4-1	many	TRBD1	TRBJ2-7	CASSQGRDREPYEQYF	TGCGCCAGCAGCCAAGGAAGAGACAGGGAACCCTACGAGCAGTACTTC
TRBV20-1	many	.	TRBJ1-1	CSARGLQGSRREAFF	TGCAGTGCTAGAGGGCTACAGGGCAGTCGGCGTGAAGCTTTCTTT
TRBV11-2	many	TRBD1	TRBJ2-5	CASSQRAGTGARETQYF	TGTGCCAGCAGCCAAAGGGCCGGGACAGGGGCGCGGGAGACCCAGTACTTC
TRBV6-5	many	.	TRBJ1-6	CASREGGLGNSPLHF	TGTGCCAGCAGAGAAGGGGGGCTGGGTAATTCACCCCTCCACTTT
TRBV5-1	many	.	TRBJ2-3	CASSLDRASTDTQYF	TGCGCCAGCAGCTTGGATAGGGCTAGCACAGATACGCAGTATTTT
TRBV20-1	many	TRBD2	TRBJ2-3	CSASGSGGATDTQYF	TGCAGTGCTAGCGGCAGCGGGGGGGCAACAGATACGCAGTATTTT
TRBV3-1	few	TRBD1	TRBJ1-2	CASSLFATGDYGYTF	TGTGCCAGCAGCCTATTTGCTACAGGGGACTATGGCTACACCTTC
TRBV12-3/TRBV12-4	many	.	TRBJ1-1	CASGGGGRGTEAFF	TGTGCCAGCGGGGGGGGGGGACGTGGGACTGAAGCTTTCTTT
TRBV20-1	many	.	TRBJ1-1	CSARPPLRGHTEAFF	TGCAGTGCCAGGCCCCCTTTGCGGGGACACACTGAAGCTTTCTTT
TRBV6-5	few	TRBD1	TRBJ1-5	CASSYWDRDIVRLDYQPQHF	TGTGCCAGCAGTTACTGGGACAGGGATATCGTGAGGTTGGACTATCAGCCCCAGCATTTT
TRBV5-1	many	.	TRBJ2-1	CASSLAMDPFFYNEQFF	TGCGCCAGCAGCTTGGCCATGGACCCGTTTTTTTATAATGAGCAGTTCTTC
TRBV3-1	many	.	TRBJ1-4	CASSQDGTGANEKLFF	TGTGCCAGCAGCCAAGATGGAACAGGAGCTAATGAAAAACTGTTTTTT
TRBV11-1	.	.	TRBJ1-1	CASSSDPGWGEAFF	TGTGCCAGCAGCTCGGACCCAGGCTGGGGTGAAGCTTTCTTT
TRBV4-1	few	.	TRBJ2-2	CASSPLWGNTGELFF	TGCGCCAGCAGCCCCCTATGGGGGAACACCGGGGAGCTGTTTTTT
TRBV3-1	many	.	TRBJ1-1	CASSTWGDQGAFF	TGTGCCAGCAGCACCTGGGGGGATCAAGGAGCTTTCTTT
TRBV5-8	many	.	TRBJ2-3	CASSLLPTAYTQYF	TGTGCCAGCAGCTTGCTCCCTACAGCGTATACGCAGTATTTT
TRBV12-3/TRBV12-4	.	TRBD1	TRBJ1-2	CASSMGTGVNYGYTF	TGTGCCAGCAGTATGGGGACAGGGGTTAACTATGGCTACACCTTC
TRBV20-1	many	TRBD1	TRBJ1-1	CSARAGTGDKAFF	TGCAGTGCTAGAGCCGGGACAGGAGATAAAGCTTTCTTT
TRBV10-2	.	TRBD2	TRBJ2-1	CASSDVAGDEQFF	TGCGCCAGCAGTGATGTAGCGGGGGATGAGCAGTTCTTC
TRBV11-2	many	.	TRBJ2-1	CASSLMTANNEQFF	TGTGCCAGCAGTCTAATGACAGCCAACAATGAGCAGTTCTTC
TRBV12-3/TRBV12-4	many	TRBD1	TRBJ1-2	CASSRDRGYGYTF	TGTGCCAGCAGTCGAGACAGGGGGTACGGCTACACCTTC
TRBV6-5	many	TRBD1	TRBJ1-1	CASSPGQGYTEAFF	TGTGCCAGCAGTCCGGGACAGGGATACACTGAAGCTTTCTTT
TRBV12-3/TRBV12-4	many	TRBD2	TRBJ2-1	CASSSAERGGYNEQFF	TGTGCCAGCAGTTCCGCCGAGCGGGGGGGCTACAATGAGCAGTTCTTC
TRBV18	many	.	TRBJ1-5	CASSPPEGSNQPQHF	TGTGCCAGCTCACCACCTGAGGGTAGCAATCAGCCCCAGCATTTT
TRBV9	many	.	TRBJ2-7	CASSVHGGLIYEQYF	TGTGCCAGCAGCGTCCACGGGGGGCTGATCTACGAGCAGTACTTC
TRBV11-3	many	.	TRBJ1-6	CASSLGWNSPLHF	TGTGCCAGCAGCTTAGGATGGAATTCACCCCTCCACTTT
TRBV25-1	.	.	TRBJ1-2	CASSEWGSFYGYTF	TGTGCCAGCAGTGAATGGGGAAGTTTCTATGGCTACACCTTC
TRBV3-1	.	TRBD2	TRBJ2-3	CASSQVAGGLADTQYF	TGTGCCAGCAGCCAAGTCGCGGGGGGGCTCGCAGATACGCAGTATTTT
TRBV5-5	many	.	TRBJ2-7	CASSFLGSYEQYF	TGTGCCAGCAGCTTCTTAGGGAGCTACGAGCAGTACTTC
TRBV5-1	many	TRBD2	TRBJ2-3	CASSFGLAGVGGTDTQYF	TGCGCCAGCAGCTTCGGACTAGCGGGGGTGGGAGGCACAGATACGCAGTATTTT
TRBV7-8	many	.	TRBJ1-6	CASSLVRNESPLHF	TGTGCCAGCAGCTTAGTACGGAACGAGTCACCCCTCCACTTT
TRBV12-5	many	TRBD1	TRBJ1-2	CASGTGTGNGYTF	TGTGCTAGTGGTACCGGGACAGGGAATGGCTACACCTTC
TRBV20-1	many	TRBD2	TRBJ2-1	CSALTSGGSSYNEQFF	TGCAGTGCTTTAACTAGCGGGGGGAGCTCCTACAATGAGCAGTTCTTC
TRBV24-1	many	.	TRBJ2-3	CATSDSARFTDTQYF	TGTGCCACCAGTGATTCCGCAAGATTCACAGATACGCAGTATTTT
TRBV7-2	many	.	TRBJ2-2	CASSSLWGEGKELFF	TGTGCCAGCAGCTCATTGTGGGGAGAGGGCAAGGAGCTGTTTTTT
TRBV7-9	many	.	TRBJ1-2	CASSSSGTEGYGYTF	TGTGCCAGCAGCTCCTCGGGGACGGAAGGCTATGGCTACACCTTC
TRBV29-1	many	.	TRBJ2-5	CSVAALGQTGETQYF	TGCAGCGTTGCGGCTCTTGGACAGACGGGAGAGACCCAGTACTTC
TRBV6-6	many	TRBD2	TRBJ2-7	CASSYRRGDYEQYF	TGTGCCAGCAGTTACCGGCGGGGGGACTACGAGCAGTACTTC
TRBV2	many	.	TRBJ1-2	CASSGSVTNYGYTF	TGTGCCAGCAGTGGCTCAGTTACTAACTATGGCTACACCTTC
TRBV9	many	TRBD1	TRBJ1-6	CASSGVGQPLHF	TGTGCCAGCAGCGGCGTGGGACAGCCCCTCCACTTT
TRBV20-1	many	.	TRBJ2-1	CSAREGTTNEQFF	TGCAGTGCTAGAGAAGGCACTACAAATGAGCAGTTCTTC
TRBV5-1	many	.	TRBJ2-3	CASSLGTSFGDTQYF	TGCGCCAGCAGCTTGGGGACCTCCTTTGGGGATACGCAGTATTTT
TRBV6-5	many	.	TRBJ1-2	CASREGLSNRDGYTF	TGTGCCAGCAGAGAGGGCCTTTCAAATCGGGATGGCTACACCTTC
TRBV20-1	many	.	TRBJ2-3	CSARRTSTDTQYF	TGCAGTGCTAGAAGGACTAGCACAGATACGCAGTATTTT
TRBV29-1	many	TRBD1	TRBJ1-5	CSVQGALDQPQHF	TGCAGCGTCCAGGGGGCTCTAGATCAGCCCCAGCATTTT
TRBV20-1	many	.	TRBJ1-6	CSGSGVTNSPLHF	TGCAGTGGTTCGGGGGTAACGAATTCACCCCTCCACTTT
TRBV5-1	many	.	TRBJ2-5	CASSLAGGGGLQETQYF	TGCGCCAGCAGCTTGGCCGGGGGCGGGGGCCTCCAAGAGACCCAGTACTTC
TRBV5-1	many	.	TRBJ2-4	CASSLWESKNIQYF	TGCGCCAGCAGCTTGTGGGAATCCAAAAACATTCAGTACTTC
TRBV5-1	many	.	TRBJ2-1	CASSLERTYNEQFF	TGCGCCAGCAGCTTAGAGAGAACCTACAATGAGCAGTTCTTC
TRBV7-9	many	.	TRBJ1-2	CASSGTGGDGARSYGYTF	TGTGCCAGCAGCGGAACCGGGGGGGACGGCGCTCGATCCTATGGCTACACCTTC
TRBV9	many	.	TRBJ1-2	CASSVGGPGGNYGYTF	TGTGCCAGCAGCGTAGGGGGGCCGGGAGGGAACTATGGCTACACCTTC